Below, 12 T cell receptor beta chains from the same sample are listed, as sequenced in a study of Ad26.COV2.S vaccination and SARS-CoV-2 variants. Treatment specified: some 20 received Ad26.COV2.S at low or high dose, single or two shots; several received placebo; per-sample allocation not given. Sampling was performed 63 days after the first vaccine or placebo injection. Libraries were prepared by immunoSEQ multiplex PCR; TCRdb keeps only in-frame clonotypes and omits some of them. The sample shows 300,000 to 350,000 clones, about 88% of them seen only once. The sample here was peripheral blood, taken in a trial of Ad26.COV2.S vaccine versus placebo. These receptor sequences come from a person between 18 and 65 years old who received the Ad26.COV2.S COVID-19 vaccine or a placebo.

J is TRBJ2-3 and V is TRBV6-5; 8 positions agree with TRBD2. Germline assignment: CDR1 MNHEY and CDR2 SVGAGI. The CDR3 runs to 15 residues. Trimming cost V 2 bases and J 3 bases; bases outside gene matches: 4. This chain's CDR3 is CASSYGGGWTDTQYF. Written as DNA, the CDR3 is TGTGCCAGCAGTTACGGCGGGGGGTGGACAGATACGCAGTATTTT.

The rearrangement links TRBV6-2 or TRBV6-3 to TRBJ1-5, with 9 bases lining up with TRBD1. CDR3 size: 17 residues. Germline trimming cut 4 bases from V and 3 bases from J; bases unmatched to any gene: 10. Germline CDR1 and CDR2: MNHEY and SVGEGT. The CDR3 loop reads CASSFDRTGAYNQPQHF. The CDR3 coding sequence is TGTGCCAGCAGTTTTGATCGGACAGGGGCCTACAATCAGCCCCAGCATTTT.

The chain employs TRBV10-3 and TRBJ2-1, with 8 bases fitting TRBD2. The V segment lost 2 bases and the J segment 9 bases; nucleotides outside the gene matches: 12. Looked up from germline, CDR1 is ENHRY and CDR2 is SYGVKD. CDR3 length equals 16 residues. As DNA, the CDR3 is TGTGCCATCAGTGAGGCAGGGACTAGTGGGTCGAGTGAGCAGTTCTTC. Translating gives CAISEAGTSGSSEQFF.

The J gene is TRBJ2-1, the V gene TRBV7-8; D gene unclear. The length of the CDR3 is 15 residues. The V end lost 0 bases, the J end lost 6 bases, and 12 bases lay between the germline ends. The germline V gene encodes CDR1 SGHVS and CDR2 FQNEAQ. DNA for the CDR3: TGTGCCAGCAGCTTAGCGTATGTTAGCACCAATGAGCAGTTCTTC. It translates to CASSLAYVSTNEQFF.

The chain joins TRBV28 to TRBJ2-3; D might be TRBD2 (6 bases). Trimming pared 6 bases from V and 5 bases from J, leaving 21 bases between. This CDR3 spans 16 amino acids. Germline values: CDR1 MDHEN, CDR2 SYDVKM. CDR3 sequence reads: CASSPWGGALRDTQYF. The CDR3 DNA reads as TGTGCCAGCAGCCCCTGGGGCGGGGCCCTCCGAGATACGCAGTATTTT.

This clone was recorded once. The rearrangement links TRBV5-4 to TRBJ2-2; D call uncertain. This CDR3 is built from 14 residues. CDR1 and CDR2 from the germline V gene are SGHNT and YYREEE (reference sequence). V was trimmed by 3 bases and J by 2 bases, leaving 8 bases between them. The CDR3 here is CASSSINNTGELFF. In nucleotides, the CDR3 is TGTGCCAGCAGCTCCATTAATAACACCGGGGAGCTGTTTTTT.

The rearrangement links TRBV3-1 (or the pseudogene TRBV3-2) to TRBJ2-3, with D perhaps assigned TRBD1 or TRBD2 (5 bases each). CDR1 and CDR2 (germline): LGHDT, YNNKEL (reference sequence). This CDR3 contains 15 residues. Trimming stripped 4 bases from V and 4 bases from J, with 15 bases between. The CDR3 is CASSPPGLGADTQYF. The CDR3 coding sequence is TGTGCCAGCAGCCCCCCGGGATTGGGGGCAGATACGCAGTATTTT.

This chain joins TRBV15 and TRBJ2-5; TRBD2 agrees at 11 bases. V shed 6 bases, J shed 1 base, and the junction held 10 bases outside the gene matches. Germline-derived CDR1 and CDR2 are LNHNV and YYDKDF (reference sequence). The CDR3 has 17 residues. This CDR3 reads CATRPGLAGALQETQYF. The CDR3 nucleotides read TGTGCCACCAGACCAGGACTAGCGGGCGCCCTCCAAGAGACCCAGTACTTC.

The rearrangement links TRBV7-8 to TRBJ2-6, with TRBD1 matching over 7 bases. The length of the CDR3 is 16 residues. Per germline, CDR1 SGHVS and CDR2 FQNEAQ. V was pared by 10 bases and J by 4 bases, with 13 bases of the junction left unmatched. In DNA form, the CDR3 reads TGTGCCACGAGACAGGGACCTGGGGGAGGGGCCAACGTCCTGACTTTC. This gives the protein CATRQGPGGGANVLTF.

The chain links TRBV28 to TRBJ2-7; 11 bases align to TRBD2. Looked up from germline, CDR1 is MDHEN and CDR2 is SYDVKM. This CDR3 comprises 21 residues. Germline trimming cut 4 bases from V and 2 bases from J; bases unmatched to any gene: 22. CDR3 protein: CASSSMTNHGTSGTKAYEQYF. The CDR3 coding sequence is TGTGCCAGCAGTTCAATGACCAATCATGGGACTAGCGGCACCAAAGCCTACGAGCAGTACTTC.

This chain joins TRBV5-1 and TRBJ2-2; D may correspond to TRBD1 or TRBD2 (5 bases each). Germline-derived CDR1 and CDR2 are SGHRS and YFSETQ. Trimming cost V 3 bases and J 5 bases, with 14 bases left between them. This CDR3 contains 15 residues. This chain's CDR3 is CASSSGRGETGELFF. In nucleotides, the CDR3 is TGCGCCAGCAGCTCCGGACGAGGGGAAACCGGGGAGCTGTTTTTT. The entire variable domain, with the rest obtained from reference TRBV5-1 and TRBJ2-2, is as follows: KAGVTQTPRYLIKTRGQQVTLSCSPISGHRSVSWYQQTPGQGLQFLFEYFSETQRNKGNFPGRFSGRQFSNSRSEMNVSTLELGDSALYLCASSSGRGETGELFFGEGSRLTVL.

This chain connects TRBV5-1 to TRBJ2-6; D call uncertain. The ends were cut back, 2 bases at V and 0 bases at J, with 9 bases in the middle. CDR1 and CDR2 from the germline V gene are SGHRS and YFSETQ. The CDR3 covers 16 residues. DNA for the CDR3: TGCGCCAGCAGCTTAAGTCCGCACTCTGGGGCCAACGTCCTGACTTTC. This sequence encodes CASSLSPHSGANVLTF.